Listed below are T cell receptor beta chains from one sample, sequenced in a study of shared clonotypes between healthy human individuals. The data were produced by immunoSEQ multiplex PCR, yet TCRdb's version contains in-frame clones alone and is incomplete. The sample has approximately 1.1 million clones, around 78% seen once. Sequencing input: memory CD4+ T cells from PBMCs. These receptors originate from a man younger than 30 in good health. Some clones in this sample may be carry-over from other donors' samples. Each CDR3 is given with its conserved first and last residue. The D gene is left open where the match is weak. Clone size is given for some rows only: seen once, a few or many times, or a class if the clone is expanded.

J gene | V gene | D gene | clone size | CDR3 DNA | CDR3 protein
TRBJ2-3 | TRBV6-1 | TRBD2 | NA | TGTGCCAGCAGTGGTTTTTGGTCTAGCGGGAGGGATACGCAGTATTTT | CASSGFWSSGRDTQYF
TRBJ2-7 | TRBV10-3 | NA | NA | TGTGCCATCTCCGGCCGGGGCGATCAGGCCTACGAGCAGTACTTC | CAISGRGDQAYEQYF
TRBJ1-5 | TRBV4-1 | NA | NA | TGCGCCAGCAGCCAAGTAAGTACAGATAGCAATCAGCCCCAGCATTTT | CASSQVSTDSNQPQHF
TRBJ1-4 | TRBV6-6 | NA | once | TGTGCCAGCAGTTACCTGGCAGGGGTTGAAAAACTGTTTTTT | CASSYLAGVEKLFF
TRBJ2-1 | TRBV25-1 | TRBD1 | NA | TGTGCCAGCAGTGAATCGGGGACAGGGGCTGCGAATGAGCAGTTCTTC | CASSESGTGAANEQFF
TRBJ2-3 | TRBV6-1 | NA | NA | TGTGCCAGCAGTGAAGGGGGAACGGGAAGTACAGATACGCAGTATTTT | CASSEGGTGSTDTQYF
TRBJ2-1 | TRBV18 | TRBD2 | once | TGTGCCAGCTCATCCTATAGCGGGGGATACAATGAGCAGTTCTTC | CASSSYSGGYNEQFF
TRBJ2-6 | TRBV9 | TRBD1 | NA | TGTGCCAGCAGCGTAGCTGGGCAGGGGGCACACCCTGGGGCCAACGTCCTGACTTTC | CASSVAGQGAHPGANVLTF
TRBJ2-2 | TRBV9 | NA | NA | TGTGCCAGCAGCGTAGTTTCGGAGACCGGGGAGCTGTTTTTT | CASSVVSETGELFF
TRBJ2-7 | TRBV7-2 | TRBD2 | NA | TGTGCCAGCAGCTTACGGACTAGCGGGAGGGTCGGCGGGATCCAGCAGTACTTC | CASSLRTSGRVGGIQQYF
TRBJ2-3 | TRBV9 | NA | many | TGTGCCAGCAGCGTGTCCCCTTCTAGCACAGATACGCAGTATTTT | CASSVSPSSTDTQYF
TRBJ1-4 | TRBV7-9 | NA | NA | TGTGCCAGCAGCTTAGCGGCGGCTAATGAAAAACTGTTTTTT | CASSLAAANEKLFF
TRBJ2-7 | TRBV19 | TRBD1 | NA | TGTGCCAGTAGTTACACAGGGGGACGCGAGCAGTACTTC | CASSYTGGREQYF
TRBJ2-3 | TRBV18 | TRBD1 | NA | TGTGCCAGCTCATCAAAGGGGGCCGATACGCAGTATTTT | CASSSKGADTQYF
TRBJ2-7 | TRBV28 | NA | NA | TGCGTGTCCTTAGCAAACGGGCAGGGGTCCTACGAGCAGTACTTC | CVSLANGQGSYEQYF
TRBJ2-7 | TRBV5-6 | TRBD2 | NA | TGTGCCAGCAGCTTATACCCCAGCGGCGGGAGGATTCCCTACGAGCAGTACTTC | CASSLYPSGGRIPYEQYF
TRBJ1-4 | TRBV9 | NA | NA | TGTGCCAGCAGCGCCGCCGGGACTCTTAATGAAAAACTGTTTTTT | CASSAAGTLNEKLFF
TRBJ2-7 | TRBV5-5 | NA | NA | TGTGCCAGCAGCTTGGGGGCTGGGACAACGACCTACGAGCAGTACTTC | CASSLGAGTTTYEQYF
TRBJ1-1 | TRBV6-1 | NA | few | TGTGCCAGCAGCTACAGTGGAGGGTTGAACACTGAAGCTTTCTTT | CASSYSGGLNTEAFF
TRBJ2-3 | TRBV9 | TRBD1 | once | TGTGCCAGCAGCGTAGTTGGGGACAGGGGCACAGATACGCAGTATTTT | CASSVVGDRGTDTQYF
TRBJ2-7 | TRBV6-1 | NA | NA | TGTGCCAGCAGTGAGTGGACCCTGGGGGATTACGAGCAGTACTTC | CASSEWTLGDYEQYF
TRBJ1-2 | TRBV5-1 | NA | NA | TGCGCCAGCAGCTTGGGCCAGGTGACCTATGGCTACACCTTC | CASSLGQVTYGYTF
TRBJ2-7 | TRBV11-1 | TRBD2 | NA | TGTGCCAGCAGCTTAAGCGGGGCTACCTTCGGCGAGCAGTACTTC | CASSLSGATFGEQYF
TRBJ1-2 | TRBV28 | NA | NA | TGTGCCAGCAGCCCCGGGGGCGGCTGGAATGGCTACACCTTC | CASSPGGGWNGYTF
TRBJ2-1 | TRBV9 | TRBD2 | NA | TGTGCCAGCAGCGTAACTAGCGGGACCTACAATGAGCAGTTCTTC | CASSVTSGTYNEQFF
TRBJ2-7 | TRBV11-2 | TRBD1 | few | TGTGCCAGCGCCCTGAACGTCGGCAGGGGGACCTACGAGCAGTACTTC | CASALNVGRGTYEQYF
TRBJ2-7 | TRBV11-2 | NA | few | TGTGCCAGCAGCTTCCGCAGGGGCGACGAGCAGTACTTC | CASSFRRGDEQYF
TRBJ2-7 | TRBV20-1 | NA | NA | TGCAGTGCTTGGGACCGCTACGAGCAGTACTTC | CSAWDRYEQYF
TRBJ1-3 | TRBV11-2 | TRBD1 | NA | TGTGCCAGCAGCAACAGACAGGGCTCTGGAAACACCATATATTTT | CASSNRQGSGNTIYF
TRBJ1-1 | TRBV2 | TRBD1 | NA | TGTGCCGGGGACAGGGGGCGCGGGATCACTGAAGCTTTCTTT | CAGDRGRGITEAFF
TRBJ2-3 | TRBV20-1 | NA | NA | TGCAGTGCTCAAAGCACAGATACGCAGTATTTT | CSAQSTDTQYF
TRBJ1-1 | TRBV15 | NA | NA | TGTGCCACCAGCACTGCACTATTGAACACTGAAGCTTTCTTT | CATSTALLNTEAFF
TRBJ2-6 | TRBV7-9 | NA | NA | TGTGCCAGCAGCTTCTCTGGGGCCAACGTCCTGACTTTC | CASSFSGANVLTF
TRBJ2-7 | TRBV7-8 | NA | NA | TGTGCCAGCAGCTATTCCGGGAGCCGCGAGCAGTACTTC | CASSYSGSREQYF
TRBJ2-7 | TRBV30 | NA | NA | TGTGCCTGGAGTGAGGGGTTTGGTGGCGAGCAGTACTTC | CAWSEGFGGEQYF
TRBJ2-5 | TRBV19 | NA | NA | TGTGCCAGTAGGCCGGGCCCCGAGACCCAGTACTTC | CASRPGPETQYF
TRBJ2-7 | TRBV18 | NA | NA | TGTGCCAGCTCGCCCCTAGACGGGACGCCCCACGAGCAGTACTTC | CASSPLDGTPHEQYF
TRBJ2-5 | TRBV12-5 | TRBD1 | NA | TGTGCTAGTGGTTTGGACAGGGGTCCGTACCAAGAGACCCAGTACTTC | CASGLDRGPYQETQYF
TRBJ2-7 | TRBV9 | TRBD1 | NA | TGTGCCAGCAGCGTAGCCGGACAGGGAATCTACGAGCAGTACTTC | CASSVAGQGIYEQYF
TRBJ1-1 | TRBV5-1 | NA | few | TGCGCCAGCAGCTTAGCAGGGTACATGAACACTGAAGCTTTCTTT | CASSLAGYMNTEAFF
TRBJ2-1 | TRBV29-1 | TRBD2 | NA | TGCAGCGTTGGGGGGGGACTAGCGGGCAATGAGCAGTTCTTC | CSVGGGLAGNEQFF
TRBJ1-1 | TRBV5-1 | TRBD1 | many | TGCGCCAGCAGCCCGGACTCAGGGGGAAGGAACACTGAAGCTTTCTTT | CASSPDSGGRNTEAFF
TRBJ1-1 | TRBV15 | TRBD1 | NA | TGTGCCACCAGATTGGACAGGGGGGTCACTGAAGCTTTCTTT | CATRLDRGVTEAFF
TRBJ2-3 | TRBV30 | TRBD2 | NA | TGTGCCTGGAGGACTAGCGGTAGCACAGATACGCAGTATTTT | CAWRTSGSTDTQYF
TRBJ2-1 | TRBV6-4 | NA | once | TGTGCCAGCAGTCCCATCGTTGGGGGTTACAATGAGCAGTTCTTC | CASSPIVGGYNEQFF
TRBJ2-7 | TRBV10-3 | TRBD2 | few | TGTGCCATCAGCCCCCTGACTAGCGGGAGAAACGAGCAGTACTTC | CAISPLTSGRNEQYF
TRBJ1-5 | TRBV7-9 | TRBD1 | NA | TGTGCCAGCAGCTCGGACAGGGGGCGCTGGTCGAGCAATCAGCCCCAGCATTTT | CASSSDRGRWSSNQPQHF
TRBJ1-1 | TRBV20-1 | TRBD1 | few | TGCGGGACAGGTGGTGGTACCTTT | CGTGGGTF
TRBJ1-2 | TRBV7-2 | TRBD1 | NA | TGTGCCAGCAGCTTAAGGTTTGGGACAGATATTAACTATGGCTACACCTTC | CASSLRFGTDINYGYTF
TRBJ2-2 | TRBV18 | NA | NA | TGTGCCAGCTCACCACCCGGGACACTGACCGGGGAGCTGTTTTTT | CASSPPGTLTGELFF
TRBJ1-4 | TRBV28 | NA | NA | TGTGCCAGCAGTTTAGGGGGGGCAAATAATGAAAAACTGTTTTTT | CASSLGGANNEKLFF
TRBJ2-1 | TRBV27 | TRBD2 | NA | TGTGCCAGCAACGGCCGGACTAGCGGGATCAATGAGCAGTTCTTC | CASNGRTSGINEQFF
TRBJ2-7 | TRBV2 | NA | NA | TGTGCCAGCAGTGAAGCGCGCTCTTCGGCCTACGAGCAGTACTTC | CASSEARSSAYEQYF